This entry lists 17 T cell receptor beta chains sequenced from one sample in a study of shared clonotypes between healthy human individuals. Generated by immunoSEQ multiplex PCR, the TCRdb table keeps only in-frame clones and is missing some. The sample has about a million clones, 60% to 80% seen once. Specimen: memory CD4+ T cells sorted from blood. The subset is: CD45RA-negative fraction. The receptor set was obtained from a man aged 18 to 29 in good health.

The chain is built from TRBV7-3 and TRBJ2-1; possible D gene TRBD2, 5 bases. The CDR3 loop spans 15 amino acids. The germline V and J ends were trimmed by 0 bases and 4 bases, with 10 bases remaining between them. Germline CDR1 is SGHTA and CDR2 is FQGTGA. CDR3 loop: CASSLTSENYNEQFF. CDR3 sequence (DNA): TGTGCCAGCAGCTTAACTAGCGAGAATTACAATGAGCAGTTCTTC.

About this clone itself: This sequence may be a read error, since a much larger clone differs from it by one base. The chain employs TRBV6-1 and TRBJ2-6; D is perhaps TRBD2 (6 bases). Trimming removed 8 bases from V and 1 base from J, with 6 bases in between. Germline-derived CDR1 and CDR2 are MNHNS and SASEGT. The CDR3 has 13 residues. The CDR3 region is CASGTSGANVLTF. CDR3 nucleotides: TGTGCCAGCGGGACTTCTGGGGCCAACGTCCTGACTTTC.

This rearrangement joins TRBV27 to TRBJ2-7, with D perhaps matching TRBD1 (5 bases). Germline V gene lookup returns CDR1 MNHEY and CDR2 SMNVEV (reference sequence). Trimming pared 3 bases from V and 5 bases from J, leaving 20 bases between. The CDR3 has 16 amino acids. CDR3 region: CASSFSQGRPRNEQYF. The CDR3 DNA reads as TGTGCCAGCAGTTTCTCCCAGGGAAGGCCCCGAAACGAGCAGTACTTC.

This clone has a handful of counts. The V and J genes are TRBV5-4 and TRBJ1-1; a possible D gene is TRBD1 (5 bases). The V gene's germline CDR1 is SGHNT and CDR2 YYREEE (reference sequence). CDR3 length: 12 residues. Trimming removed 0 bases from V and 11 bases from J, with 11 bases in between. This CDR3 is CASSLGDSVAFF. CDR3 bases: TGTGCCAGCAGCTTGGGTGACAGCGTTGCTTTCTTT.

The chain combines TRBV5-1 with TRBJ1-1; D gene uncertain. The CDR3 has 14 residues. Trimming removed 3 bases at V and 0 bases at J, with 9 bases between. Germline CDR1 is SGHRS and CDR2 is YFSETQ. The CDR3 bases are TGCGCCAGCAGCTCCAGCCATTTGAACACTGAAGCTTTCTTT. Amino acids: CASSSSHLNTEAFF.

Notes on this clone: Other DNA sequences in this specimen translate into the identical CDR3. CDR3 nucleotide sequence: TGTGCCAGCAGTGAGCGCGCGTACGAGCAGTACTTC. Its translation: CASSERAYEQYF. The chain recombines TRBV2 with TRBJ2-7; D gene ambiguous. V shed 3 bases and J shed 4 bases, with 7 bases lying between them. This CDR3 spans 12 amino acids. Germline CDR1 SNHLY, CDR2 FYNNEI. Full variable domain (outside the CDR3, taken from reference TRBV2 and TRBJ2-7): EPEVTQTPSHQVTQMGQEVILRCVPISNHLYFYWYRQILGQKVEFLVSFYNNEISEKSEIFDDQFSVERPDGSNFTLKIRSTKLEDSAMYFCASSERAYEQYFGPGTRLTVT.

This chain joins TRBV29-1 and TRBJ2-3, with 12 bases identical to TRBD2. V dropped 8 bases and J dropped 1; count of bases not matched to a gene: 10. In germline, CDR1 is SQVTM, CDR2 ANQGSEA. The CDR3 has 16 residues. The CDR3 bases are TGCAGCACCCCTACTAGCGGGGGGAGGGGCACAGATACGCAGTATTTT. Translation gives CSTPTSGGRGTDTQYF.

The gene calls are TRBV10-3 and TRBJ2-7; no reliable D call. Germline-derived CDR1 and CDR2 are ENHRY and SYGVKD. Trimming left V 5 bases short and J 3 bases short, with 11 bases between. This CDR3 has 13 amino acids. The DNA for the CDR3 is TGTGCCATCAGTTGGCAGCCTCTCTACGAGCAGTACTTC. It specifies CAISWQPLYEQYF.

V usage is TRBV10-1 and J usage is TRBJ2-7; possibly TRBD2 for D (6 bases). The CDR3 totals 14 residues. V was pared by 2 bases and J by 0 bases, with 8 bases between. Germline values: CDR1 WNHNN, CDR2 SYGVQD (reference sequence). The CDR3 DNA is TGCGCCAGCAGTGAGGGGGGGAGCTCCTACGAGCAGTACTTC. Protein product: CASSEGGSSYEQYF.

The rearrangement uses TRBV5-1 and TRBJ2-7; the D gene is possibly TRBD2 (6 bases). Looked up from germline, CDR1 is SGHRS and CDR2 is YFSETQ. V lost 4 bases and J 1 base, leaving 12 bases between the germline ends. The CDR3 loop spans 14 amino acids. The CDR3 spells CASSPGVGSYEQYF. The CDR3 DNA follows: TGCGCCAGCAGCCCGGGGGTGGGTTCCTACGAGCAGTACTTC.

The V gene is TRBV9, the J gene TRBJ2-4; possibly TRBD1 or TRBD2 for D (5 bases each). Trimming cost V 0 bases and J 1 base, with 11 bases left between them. Per the germline V gene, CDR1 is SGDLS and CDR2 is YYNGEE. The CDR3 extends over 16 amino acids. CDR3 loop: CASSVGVGAAKNIQYF. In DNA form, the CDR3 reads TGTGCCAGCAGCGTAGGTGTCGGGGCGGCCAAAAACATTCAGTACTTC.

The J gene is TRBJ2-1, the V gene TRBV5-5, with D possibly being TRBD2 (5 bases). The CDR3 has 12 residues. Trimming left V 9 bases short and J 14 bases short, with 21 bases between. Germline V gene sequence: CDR1 SGHKS, CDR2 YYEKEE (reference sequence). The CDR3 reads CAIEVEGVRKFF. In DNA form, the CDR3 reads TGTGCCATCGAGGTTGAGGGAGTGAGGAAGTTCTTC.

This clone showed up just a few times. The chain uses TRBV7-9 and TRBJ1-4; D remains ambiguous. In germline, CDR1 is SEHNR, CDR2 FQNEAQ (reference sequence). V shed 4 bases and J shed 8 bases, with 17 bases lying between them. This CDR3 spans 15 amino acids. The CDR3 DNA is TGTGCCAGCAGCTCCGGTCCCCTTAGGAAGGAAAAACTGTTTTTT. It is translated as CASSSGPLRKEKLFF.

This clone was found a few times. This sample also contains other DNA sequences that code for the same CDR3. CDR3 protein: CASSIEGRMNTEAFF. The CDR3 region has the DNA TGTGCCAGTAGTATCGAGGGACGGATGAACACTGAAGCTTTCTTT. The rearrangement joins TRBV19 to TRBJ1-1; maybe TRBD1 (5 bases). This CDR3 is 15 amino acids long. Germline V gene data show CDR1 as LNHDA and CDR2 as SQIVND (reference sequence). The V and J ends lost 3 bases and 0 bases respectively, with 11 bases between them.

This chain connects TRBV19 to TRBJ2-1; TRBD2 might be the D (5 bases). Trimming took 2 bases from V and 5 from J, leaving 25 bases between them. The CDR3 runs to 19 residues. Germline V gene sequence: CDR1 LNHDA, CDR2 SQIVND (reference sequence). The CDR3 DNA reads as TGTGCCAGTAGTATAAGAAGGACGGGGAACAAGAGAGTGAACAATGAGCAGTTCTTC. Its protein product is CASSIRRTGNKRVNNEQFF.

A few counts support this clone. The rearrangement joins TRBV10-3 to TRBJ2-3, with TRBD1 identical over 10 bases. From germline, CDR1 is ENHRY and CDR2 SYGVKD. After removal of 2 bases from V and 3 bases from J, the junction contained 11 bases not matched to a gene. There are 18 residues in the CDR3. The CDR3 loop reads CAISEPRTDRGKTDTQYF. CDR3 nucleotides: TGTGCCATCAGTGAGCCCCGAACGGACAGGGGGAAGACAGATACGCAGTATTTT.

The chain has TRBV28 and TRBJ1-5; no clear D. The CDR3 has 13 residues. Germline V CDR1 and CDR2: MDHEN, SYDVKM. Trimming took 3 bases from V and 4 from J, leaving 7 bases between them. The CDR3 loop is CASSFTGNQPQHF. CDR3 nucleotide sequence: TGTGCCAGCAGTTTCACGGGGAATCAGCCCCAGCATTTT.